The 18 T cell receptor beta chains below were found in one sample sequenced in a study of blood T cells in healthy people across ages. Through a sample-barcoded 5' primer and a J-beta primer mix, a second PCR was run for about 6 to 11 cycles. TCRdb re-called the 5' RACE reads through MiXCR, storing one row per CDR3 protein. The repertoire holds roughly 500,000 distinct CDR3 sequences, with less than 25% as singletons. These data were likewise used in another study, on T cells of mothers and their children.

The source material was blood. These receptors originate from a boy aged 5-17 years in good health.

The chain uses TRBV10-3 and TRBJ2-1, with 11 positions matching TRBD2. V shed 4 bases and J 0 bases; nucleotides not matched to a gene: 8. The V gene's germline CDR1 is ENHRY and CDR2 SYGVKD. The CDR3 runs to 18 residues. The CDR3 coding sequence is TGTGCCATCAGTGGCCTAGCGGGGGGCCGAAGCTCCTACAATGAGCAGTTCTTC. Translation gives CAISGLAGGRSSYNEQFF.

This clonotype was counted a few times. The chain combines TRBV20-1 with TRBJ2-7, with TRBD2 matching over 8 bases. Losses at the gene ends were 0 bases for V and 4 bases for J; bases not matched to a gene: 14. The CDR3 covers 17 residues. The germline CDR1 and CDR2 sequences are DFQATT and SNEGSKA (reference sequence). The CDR3 protein is CSARDPLRGTSLYEQYF. The CDR3 coding sequence is TGCAGTGCTAGAGATCCTCTTAGGGGGACTAGTCTATACGAGCAGTACTTC.

This clonotype was picked up a small number of times. The J gene is TRBJ2-5, the V gene TRBV4-1, with D hard to call. The DNA end is a closer match to TRBJ2-1, so the J assignment may be wrong. The CDR3 sequence is 16 residues long. Per the germline V gene, CDR1 is MGHRA and CDR2 is YSYEKL. CDR3 DNA sequence: TGCGCCAGCAGCCAGACGGCTATCCCGGCCTACAATGAGCAGTTCTTC. Protein product: CASSQTAIPAYNEQFF.

In this sample, this clonotype turned up a few times. The chain recombines TRBV29-1 with TRBJ2-1, with 10 bases lining up with TRBD1. This CDR3 spans 14 amino acids. Germline assignment: CDR1 SQVTM and CDR2 ANQGSEA. V shed 7 bases, J shed 4 bases, and the junction held 7 bases outside the gene matches. This chain's CDR3 is CSAVPGQGYNEQFF. The DNA of the CDR3 is TGCAGCGCTGTCCCGGGACAGGGGTACAATGAGCAGTTCTTC.

V and J are TRBV20-1 and TRBJ2-5; perhaps TRBD1 as D (5 bases). The better agreement between TRBJ2-7 and the DNA end casts doubt on the J call. The germline gives CDR1 DFQATT, CDR2 SNEGSKA (reference sequence). CDR3 length: 13 residues. CDR3 in amino acids: CSARDPDSYEQYF. For the CDR3, the DNA is TGCAGTGCTAGAGACCCTGACAGCTACGAGCAGTACTTC.

This clonotype was counted ten times or more. The V call is TRBV7-2, the J call TRBJ2-2, with 11 bases lining up with TRBD2. The CDR3 spans 16 residues. Trimming cost V 5 bases and J 6 bases; bases outside gene matches: 8. Germline values: CDR1 SGHTA, CDR2 FQGNSA. CDR3 nucleotides: TGTGCCAGCAGCCTTGTAGCGGGGGGGCCCCCCGGGGAGCTGTTTTTT. Its translation: CASSLVAGGPPGELFF.

The gene calls are TRBV20-1 and TRBJ2-2; D possibly uses TRBD1 or TRBD2 (5 bases each). Trimming removed 3 bases at V and 5 bases at J, with 22 bases between. The germline CDR1 and CDR2 sequences are DFQATT and SNEGSKA (reference sequence). The CDR3 runs to 17 residues. The CDR3 DNA reads TGCAGTGCTAGCCGCCCTTTGGGGTCCGAGGGGACCGGGGAGCTGTTTTTT. As protein: CSASRPLGSEGTGELFF.

The rearrangement uses TRBV7-9 and TRBJ1-2; D might be TRBD1 (5 bases). V was cut by 4 bases and J by 2 bases, with 17 bases left in between. Germline CDR1 reads SEHNR; CDR2 reads FQNEAQ (reference sequence). This CDR3 is 16 amino acids long. The CDR3 coding sequence is TGTGCCAGCAGCTCCACCGGTTGGGGGACCAACTATGGCTACACCTTC. Protein product: CASSSTGWGTNYGYTF.

This chain uses TRBV7-2 with TRBJ2-1, with 9 bases identical to TRBD2. Near its end, the DNA agrees better with TRBJ2-5, so the J call may be wrong. The germline V gene encodes CDR1 SGHTA and CDR2 FQGNSA. The CDR3 is 15 residues long. CDR3 amino acids: CASSLASREGGTQYF. In nucleotides, the CDR3 is TGTGCCAGCAGCTTAGCTTCGCGGGAGGGAGGGACCCAGTACTTC.

The CDR3 nucleotides read TGTGCCAGCAGCTTGCCAGCGGGAGGGCCGCTTTCCCATGAGCAGTTCTTC. Translating it yields CASSLPAGGPLSHEQFF. The chain combines TRBV5-8 with TRBJ2-5, with TRBD2 matching over 10 bases. The closer fit of TRBJ2-1 to the DNA end suggests the J call may be wrong. The CDR3 length is 17 residues. Germline lookup yields CDR1 SGHTS and CDR2 YDEGEE.

The rearrangement links TRBV5-1 to TRBJ2-7; a possible D gene is TRBD2 (5 bases). The CDR3 has 15 residues. Germline V lookup: CDR1 SGHRS, CDR2 YFSETQ. Trimming stripped 4 bases from V and 2 bases from J, with 16 bases between. The CDR3 region is CASSRTGILPYEQYF. CDR3 sequence (DNA): TGCGCCAGCAGCCGGACCGGGATTCTACCCTACGAGCAGTACTTC.

The chain uses TRBV7-2 and TRBJ2-5, with D maybe TRBD1 (6 bases). V lost 6 bases and J 3 bases, leaving 11 bases between the germline ends. Germline V gene sequence: CDR1 SGHTA, CDR2 FQGNSA. The CDR3 spans 13 residues. DNA of the CDR3: TGTGCCAGCAGGTCCGCAGGGGAAGAGACCCAGTACTTC. This translates into CASRSAGEETQYF. The full variable domain, in which reference TRBV7-2 and TRBJ2-5 provide the parts outside the CDR3, is GAGVSQSPSNKVTEKGKDVELRCDPISGHTALYWYRQSLGQGLEFLIYFQGNSAPDKSGLPSDRFSAERTGGSVSTLTIQRTQQEDSAVYLCASRSAGEETQYFGPGTRLLVL.

V usage is TRBV20-1 and J usage is TRBJ2-5, with D perhaps matching TRBD1 (6 bases). V was shortened by 6 bases and J by 1 base, with 12 bases between the two germline ends. The CDR3 has 13 amino acids. CDR1 is DFQATT, CDR2 SNEGSKA, per germline (reference sequence). The CDR3 coding sequence is TGCAGTGCGCAGGGGAACATCCAAGAGACCCAGTACTTC. Residues: CSAQGNIQETQYF.

This clonotype was seen more than once but under ten times. This chain links TRBV5-5 with TRBJ2-7, with D possibly being TRBD2 (5 bases). CDR3 length: 16 amino acids. Per the germline V gene, CDR1 is SGHKS and CDR2 is YYEKEE (reference sequence). Trimming shortened V by 1 base and J by 0 bases, and 14 bases separated the two germline ends. CDR3 residues: CASSLYDGVSSYEQYF. DNA of the CDR3: TGTGCCAGCAGCTTGTACGACGGGGTTAGCTCCTACGAGCAGTACTTC.

The V gene is TRBV18, the J gene TRBJ2-1; 13 bases match TRBD2. Trimming at V came to 0 bases and at J to 8 bases, leaving 4 bases not matched to a gene. The CDR3 contains 16 residues. Germline CDR1 reads KGHSH; CDR2 reads LQKENI. CDR3 sequence: CASSPPGLAGLDEQFF. Here the CDR3 DNA reads TGTGCCAGCTCACCACCGGGACTAGCGGGATTGGATGAGCAGTTCTTC.

The chain recombines TRBV20-1 with TRBJ1-4; 10 bases are shared with TRBD1. Germline CDR1 reads DFQATT; CDR2 reads SNEGSKA (reference sequence). With 5 bases clipped from V and 8 bases from J, the junction kept 8 bases outside the gene matches. The CDR3 covers 14 residues. CDR3 residues: CSAGDRGPGEKLFF. CDR3 DNA: TGCAGTGCTGGGGACAGGGGACCGGGGGAAAAACTGTTTTTT.

This chain uses TRBV2 with TRBJ2-1; no reliable D call. CDR3 length equals 11 residues. The germline V gene encodes CDR1 SNHLY and CDR2 FYNNEI. V dropped 9 bases and J dropped 6 bases, with 9 bases sitting between them. As DNA, the CDR3 is TGTGCCAGTTGCGCGGTCAATGAGCAGTTCTTC. Translation gives CASCAVNEQFF. Full variable domain (rest looked up from reference TRBV2 and TRBJ2-1): EPEVTQTPSHQVTQMGQEVILRCVPISNHLYFYWYRQILGQKVEFLVSFYNNEISEKSEIFDDQFSVERPDGSNFTLKIRSTKLEDSAMYFCASCAVNEQFFGPGTRLTVL.

This clonotype was detected a few times. The chain links TRBV9 to TRBJ1-6, with D possibly TRBD1 on 5 matching bases. Trimming left V 3 bases short and J 5 bases short, with 9 bases between. CDR3 length equals 14 residues. Germline-derived CDR1 and CDR2 are SGDLS and YYNGEE. The CDR3 DNA follows: TGTGCCAGCAGCGACGGGACTGATAATTCACCCCTCCACTTT. Translated: CASSDGTDNSPLHF.